This T cell receptor beta chain was obtained from a study of molecular identifiers for immune sequencing clone quantification. Overall study results and limits: Spiked Jurkat TCR RNA originating from one cell could reportedly be identified amid one million naive cells. Clones that had above 20 RNA copies took up over 98% of effector molecules but under 1% in naive cells.

RNA fractions of 10%, 30% or 50% and roughly 17,000 to 1,100,000 sorted cells were the source of naive CD8 libraries. Regarding this clonotype: What it binds is unknown. One base away lies a much larger clone, so this may be a sequencing read error.

TCRdb passed the PCR reads through MiXCR, listing each CDR3 protein once. The sample includes a few hundred thousand distinct CDR3 sequences, around 23% of them seen just once. With V trimmed by 5 bases and J by 6 bases, 15 bases remained unmatched. The germline V gene has CDR1 LNHDA and CDR2 SQIVND (reference sequence). This CDR3 has 16 residues. The receptor was isolated from a human donor in good health. Some libraries in this study had Jurkat cell RNA spiked in. The rearrangement links TRBV19 to TRBJ1-2; 7 bases fit TRBD1. The specimen sequenced was naive CD8+ T cells from blood, with Jurkat cell RNA spiked in. The subset: FACS-sorted CD8+CD4-CCR7+CD45RA+ naive T cells. The DNA of the CDR3 is TGTGCCAGTAGTCCGAGCCGACAGGGAAGCCCCGATGGCTACACCTTC. Amino acids: CASSPSRQGSPDGYTF.